This entry lists 8 T cell receptor beta chains sequenced from one sample in a study of cytomegalovirus exposure and HLA in healthy donors. The PCR made use of 60 Vbeta and 13 Jbeta primers. Sequencing used immunoSEQ multiplex PCR; TCRdb keeps in-frame clones, though not all of them. The data show roughly 120,000 clones, 50% to 65% seen once. Material for sequencing was PBMCs. All receptors derive from a woman aged 40-49 years in good health and CMV-seropositive.

The chain carries TRBV9 and TRBJ2-1; the match to TRBD2 covers 12 bases. Germline CDR1 reads SGDLS; CDR2 reads YYNGEE. With V trimmed by 4 bases and J by 6 bases, 14 bases remained unmatched. The CDR3 extends over 18 amino acids. CDR3 DNA sequence: TGTGCCAGCAGCTCACTAGGTCCGACTAGCGGGAGATTCAATGAGCAGTTCTTC. Translation gives CASSSLGPTSGRFNEQFF.

The V gene is TRBV11-2, the J gene TRBJ2-1; no definite D call. Germline V gene lookup returns CDR1 SGHAT and CDR2 FQNNGV. Trimming stripped 5 bases from V and 1 base from J, with 15 bases between. This CDR3 has 16 residues. Here the CDR3 DNA reads TGTGCCAGCAGCGGAAGAGCCCCTAGATCCTACAATGAGCAGTTCTTC. It is translated as CASSGRAPRSYNEQFF.

CDR3 residues: CASSQLAGTKYTQYF. DNA of the CDR3: TGCGCCAGCAGCCAACTAGCCGGGACTAAGTATACGCAGTATTTT. The gene calls are TRBV4-1 and TRBJ2-3, with TRBD2 matching 7 bases. Germline CDR1 MGHRA, CDR2 YSYEKL. The CDR3 loop spans 15 amino acids. Trimming cost V 2 bases and J 7 bases; bases outside gene matches: 9.

This chain joins TRBV11-2 and TRBJ2-1; maybe TRBD2 (5 bases). The CDR3 contains 18 residues. CDR1 SGHAT and CDR2 FQNNGV come from the germline V gene. The V end lost 3 bases, the J end lost 1 base, and 19 bases lay between the germline ends. The CDR3 DNA sequence: TGTGCCAGCAGCTTCGCTAGCTCCTCTGGAAGGTCCTACAATGAGCAGTTCTTC. Translating it yields CASSFASSSGRSYNEQFF.

J is TRBJ1-5 and V is TRBV27; 8 bases are shared with TRBD1. Germline assignment: CDR1 MNHEY and CDR2 SMNVEV (reference sequence). The CDR3 totals 14 residues. V lost 9 bases to trimming and J lost 2 bases; unmatched junction nucleotides: 6. CDR3 amino acids: CASKGQGGNQPQHF. The CDR3 region has the DNA TGTGCCAGTAAAGGACAGGGCGGCAATCAGCCCCAGCATTTT.

This clone was seen only a few times. CDR3 region: CASSEALSMRQPQHF. The CDR3 coding sequence is TGTGCCAGCAGTGAAGCGCTGTCGATGAGACAGCCCCAGCATTTT. The chain employs TRBV2 and TRBJ1-5; D is undetermined. Germline assignment: CDR1 SNHLY and CDR2 FYNNEI. The V gene lost 0 bases and the J gene lost 7 bases, with 13 bases spanning the gap. The length of the CDR3 is 15 residues. The complete variable domain, with remaining parts taken from reference TRBV2 and TRBJ1-5, reads EPEVTQTPSHQVTQMGQEVILRCVPISNHLYFYWYRQILGQKVEFLVSFYNNEISEKSEIFDDQFSVERPDGSNFTLKIRSTKLEDSAMYFCASSEALSMRQPQHFGDGTRLSIL.

J is TRBJ2-7 and V is TRBV7-9, with TRBD2 matching over 7 bases. Germline V gene sequence: CDR1 SEHNR, CDR2 FQNEAQ (reference sequence). V gave up 7 bases and J gave up 0 bases; unmatched junction bases: 6. This CDR3 is 14 amino acids long. In DNA form, the CDR3 reads TGTGCCAGCACTGTCGCGGGAGTCTCCTACGAGCAGTACTTC. Its translation is CASTVAGVSYEQYF.

This clone was seen a handful of times. This chain uses TRBV4-3 with TRBJ2-3, with 10 bases matching TRBD2. The V and J ends lost 0 bases and 5 bases, in that order; junction bases with no gene match: 8. CDR1 is LGHNA and CDR2 is YSLEER in the germline V gene. The CDR3 spans 17 residues. As DNA, the CDR3 is TGCGCCAGCAGCCAAGACGAGCGGGAGGGCCCTCAAGATACGCAGTATTTT. Amino acids: CASSQDEREGPQDTQYF.